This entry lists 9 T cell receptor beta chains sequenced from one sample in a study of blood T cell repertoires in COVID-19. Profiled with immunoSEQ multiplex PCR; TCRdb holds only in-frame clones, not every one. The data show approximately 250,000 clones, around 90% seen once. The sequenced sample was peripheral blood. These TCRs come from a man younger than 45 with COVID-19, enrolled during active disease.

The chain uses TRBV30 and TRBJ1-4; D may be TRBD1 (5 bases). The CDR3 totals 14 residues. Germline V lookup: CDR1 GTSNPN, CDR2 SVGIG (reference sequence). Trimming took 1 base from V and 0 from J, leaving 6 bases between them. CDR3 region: CAWSAGATNEKLFF. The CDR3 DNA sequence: TGTGCCTGGAGTGCGGGGGCAACTAATGAAAAACTGTTTTTT. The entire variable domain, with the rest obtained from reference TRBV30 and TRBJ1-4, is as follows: SQTIHQWPATLVQPVGSPLSLECTVEGTSNPNLYWYRQAAGRGLQLLFYSVGIGQISSEVPQNLSASRPQDRQFILSSKKLLLSDSGFYLCAWSAGATNEKLFFGSGTQLSVL.

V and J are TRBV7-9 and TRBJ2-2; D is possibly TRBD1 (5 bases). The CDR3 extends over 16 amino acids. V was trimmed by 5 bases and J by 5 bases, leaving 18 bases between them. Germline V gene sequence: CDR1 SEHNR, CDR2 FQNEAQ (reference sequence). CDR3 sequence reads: CASSPADSRMTGELFF. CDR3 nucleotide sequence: TGTGCCAGCAGCCCGGCTGACAGTCGGATGACCGGGGAGCTGTTTTTT. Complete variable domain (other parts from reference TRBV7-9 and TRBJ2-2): DTGVSQNPRHKITKRGQNVTFRCDPISEHNRLYWYRQTLGQGPEFLTYFQNEAQLEKSRLLSDRFSAERPKGSFSTLEIQRTEQGDSAMYLCASSPADSRMTGELFFGEGSRLTVL.

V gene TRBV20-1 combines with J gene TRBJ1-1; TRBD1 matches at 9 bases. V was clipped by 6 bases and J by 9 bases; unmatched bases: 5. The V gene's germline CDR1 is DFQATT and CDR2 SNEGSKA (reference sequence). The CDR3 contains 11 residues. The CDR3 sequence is CSATGTGKAFF. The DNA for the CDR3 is TGCAGTGCAACCGGGACAGGGAAAGCTTTCTTT.

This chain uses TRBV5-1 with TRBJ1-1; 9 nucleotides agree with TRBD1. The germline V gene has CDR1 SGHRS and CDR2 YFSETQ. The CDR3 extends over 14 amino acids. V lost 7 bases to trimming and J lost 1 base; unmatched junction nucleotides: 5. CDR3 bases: TGCGCCAGCGGCGAACAGGGGGCGAACACTGAAGCTTTCTTT. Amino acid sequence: CASGEQGANTEAFF. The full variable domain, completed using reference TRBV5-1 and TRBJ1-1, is KAGVTQTPRYLIKTRGQQVTLSCSPISGHRSVSWYQQTPGQGLQFLFEYFSETQRNKGNFPGRFSGRQFSNSRSEMNVSTLELGDSALYLCASGEQGANTEAFFGQGTRLTVV.

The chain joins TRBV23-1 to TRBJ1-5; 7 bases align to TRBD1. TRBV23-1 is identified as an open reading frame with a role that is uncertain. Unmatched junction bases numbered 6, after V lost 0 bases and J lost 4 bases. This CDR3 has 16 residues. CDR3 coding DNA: TGCGCCAGCAGTCAATCAGAAGGGACAGCTAATCAGCCCCAGCATTTT. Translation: CASSQSEGTANQPQHF.

The CDR3 loop is CASSLSAGLSTEAFF. CDR3 nucleotide sequence: TGTGCCAGCAGCTTATCGGCAGGGTTGAGCACTGAAGCTTTCTTT. The chain couples TRBV7-9 to TRBJ1-1; D perhaps matches TRBD1 (5 bases). This CDR3 is 15 amino acids long. The V gene lost 2 bases and the J gene lost 4 bases, with 14 bases spanning the gap. Germline V lookup: CDR1 SEHNR, CDR2 FQNEAQ (reference sequence).

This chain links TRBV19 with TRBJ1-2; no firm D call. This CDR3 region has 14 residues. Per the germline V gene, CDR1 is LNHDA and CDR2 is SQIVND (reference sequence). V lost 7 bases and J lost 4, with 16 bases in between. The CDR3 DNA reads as TGTGCCAGTATTCCTTCTCAACGGGGCTATGGCTACACCTTC. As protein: CASIPSQRGYGYTF.

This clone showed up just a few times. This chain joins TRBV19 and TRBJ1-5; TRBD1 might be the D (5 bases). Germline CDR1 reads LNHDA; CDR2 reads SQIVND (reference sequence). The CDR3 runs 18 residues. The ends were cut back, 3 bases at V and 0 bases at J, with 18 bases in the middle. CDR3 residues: CASSISGHRRYSNQPQHF. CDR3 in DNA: TGTGCCAGTAGTATCTCTGGACACCGACGATATAGCAATCAGCCCCAGCATTTT. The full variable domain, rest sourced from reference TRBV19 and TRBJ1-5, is DGGITQSPKYLFRKEGQNVTLSCEQNLNHDAMYWYRQDPGQGLRLIYYSQIVNDFQKGDIAEGYSVSREKKESFPLTVTSAQKNPTAFYLCASSISGHRRYSNQPQHFGDGTRLSIL.

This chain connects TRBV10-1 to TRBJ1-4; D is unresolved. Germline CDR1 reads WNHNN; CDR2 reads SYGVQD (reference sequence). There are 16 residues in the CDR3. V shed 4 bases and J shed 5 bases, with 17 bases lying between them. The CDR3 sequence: CASSGVAGVANEKLFF. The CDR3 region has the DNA TGCGCCAGCAGTGGGGTAGCGGGAGTTGCCAATGAAAAACTGTTTTTT.